These T cell receptor beta chains were read from a single sample in a study of cytomegalovirus exposure and HLA in healthy donors. Libraries were prepared by immunoSEQ multiplex PCR; TCRdb keeps only in-frame clonotypes and omits some of them. Altogether about 240,000 clones are present, 80% to 85% being singletons, with the ten largest covering around 8%. Sequenced input: PBMCs. Receptor source: a woman in her fifties or sixties in good health and CMV-seropositive. Each CDR3 is given with its conserved first and last residue. The D gene is left open where the match is weak.

CDR3aa	d_gene	len	v_gene	j_gene
CASSRYRGGIRSTDTQYF	.	18	TRBV5-6	TRBJ2-3
CASSLTATTNEKLFF	.	15	TRBV7-9	TRBJ1-4
CASSKEWQGLYNEQFF	.	16	TRBV21-1	TRBJ2-1
CASSNGNEQFF	.	11	TRBV21-1	TRBJ2-1
CAWSYSGYSYEQYF	TRBD2	14	TRBV30	TRBJ2-7
CASSGQPNTEAFF	.	13	TRBV9	TRBJ1-1
CASSTLLAGGTSGANVLTF	TRBD2	19	TRBV19	TRBJ2-6
CASSIVTGRAYEQYF	TRBD1	15	TRBV19	TRBJ2-7
CATSREGTRRVNEQFF	.	16	TRBV15	TRBJ2-1
CASSLGGSPYEQYF	.	14	TRBV7-6	TRBJ2-7
CASSPARSPYEQYF	.	14	TRBV18	TRBJ2-7
CASSQIGNEQFF	.	12	TRBV4-1	TRBJ2-1
CSVEDLEVAYGYTF	.	14	TRBV29-1	TRBJ1-2
CASSQPQDTRPSYEQYF	.	17	TRBV23-1	TRBJ2-7
CATSRAALNTGELFF	.	15	TRBV15	TRBJ2-2
CASSSDLGKQPQHF	.	14	TRBV5-1	TRBJ1-5
CASTYSGRATGGLFF	TRBD2	15	TRBV6-5	TRBJ2-2
CASSAGQGAIGNTEAFF	TRBD1	17	TRBV5-1	TRBJ1-1
CASSSGTTQAGDTQYF	TRBD2	16	TRBV5-4	TRBJ2-3
CAISLAGRNTGELFF	TRBD2	15	TRBV10-3	TRBJ2-2
CASSLRGAGEGEAFF	.	15	TRBV7-9	TRBJ1-1
CAWYTTGLARIFSYNEQFF	TRBD2	19	TRBV30	TRBJ2-1
CASSPPSTFEQYF	.	13	TRBV6-5	.
CAISEGAREQFF	.	12	TRBV10-3	TRBJ2-1
CASSPAQLAGVYNEQFF	TRBD2	17	TRBV4-2	TRBJ2-1